One TCR beta chain is described in this entry. Original data processing: Using reference gene primer amplification, nucleated cell counts were estimated. Here immunoSEQ multiplex PCR was the method, and the copy in TCRdb shows in-frame clones only, minus some. V and J calls and clone size are as listed in that table; D and trimming were resolved from the DNA. The table lists approximately 450,000 clones, approximately 90% of them singletons, with 4% to 5.5% in the top ten. Trimming shortened V by 4 bases and J by 8 bases, and 14 bases separated the two germline ends. This CDR3 contains 13 residues. Per germline, CDR1 SNHLY and CDR2 FYNNEI. The record originates from a study of blood T cell repertoires in COVID-19. The wider study: Samples of COVID-19 (acute and convalescent) were obtained from the United States, Italy and Spain. PBMCs, B-cell-depleted T cells, or T cells provided the cDNA or gDNA that made up the material.

The chain combines TRBV2 with TRBJ1-2; D call uncertain. Sequenced: peripheral blood. This sequence was found in a woman younger than 45 with acute or convalescent COVID-19. The CDR3 loop reads CASSGMRERGYTF. The CDR3, as DNA: TGTGCCAGCAGTGGTATGCGGGAAAGGGGCTACACCTTC.